This TCR beta chain was retrieved from a study of CD8 T cells in ankylosing spondylitis. Using quantitative 5'-RACE with molecular barcodes, the authors made TCR beta libraries. In TCRdb, the 5' RACE reads were re-called with MiXCR into one record per CDR3 protein. The repertoire holds about 360,000 distinct CDR3 sequences, with roughly 20% as singletons. This clonotype was observed a few times. Its antigen is not identified. Study-wide points: Reports say disease-linked clones showed up significantly more in matched ankylosing spondylitis synovial fluid. Several highly homologous variants formed a TCR beta motif that appeared characteristic of ankylosing spondylitis blood. Disease-associated clones were CD8+ and fairly uncommon in peripheral blood.

V lost 3 bases and J 4 bases, leaving 9 bases between the germline ends. CDR3 size: 13 residues. The chain is built from TRBV12-3 or TRBV12-4 and TRBJ2-5, with a weak D call TRBD1 (6 bases). The receptor's source is a male donor with ankylosing spondylitis or in good health (not recorded which). The specimen sequenced was blood, either unsorted or a sorted T cell fraction (not recorded which). In DNA, the CDR3 is TGTGCCAGCAGTTTTGCAGGGGTAGAGACCCAGTACTTC. As protein: CASSFAGVETQYF.